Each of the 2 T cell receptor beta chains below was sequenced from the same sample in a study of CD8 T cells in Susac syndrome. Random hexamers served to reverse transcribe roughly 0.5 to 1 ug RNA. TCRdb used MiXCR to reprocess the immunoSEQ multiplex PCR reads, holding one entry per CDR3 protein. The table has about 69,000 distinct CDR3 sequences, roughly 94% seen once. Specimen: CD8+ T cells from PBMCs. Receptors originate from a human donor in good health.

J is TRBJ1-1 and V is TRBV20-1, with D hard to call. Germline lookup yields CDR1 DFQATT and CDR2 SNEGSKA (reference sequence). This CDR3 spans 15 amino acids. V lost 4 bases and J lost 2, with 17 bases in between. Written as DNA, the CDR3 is TGCAGTGCTAAACCCCGGGTGGGGTTAAACACTGAAGCTTTCTTT. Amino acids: CSAKPRVGLNTEAFF.

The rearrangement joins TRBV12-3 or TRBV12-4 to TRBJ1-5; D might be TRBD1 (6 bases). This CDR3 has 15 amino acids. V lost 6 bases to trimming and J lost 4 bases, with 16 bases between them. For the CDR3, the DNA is TGTGCCAGCAGCACCAGAGCAGGGGCAAATCAGCCCCAGCATTTT. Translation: CASSTRAGANQPQHF.